This T cell receptor beta chain is drawn from a study of T cell repertoires in cytomegalovirus infection. Study summary: Well-studied HLA-B-restricted epitopes and recently identified HLA-C-restricted epitopes of CMV were both used in the study. Public TCR beta signatures indicated both CMV infection and matching HLA type.

Looked up from germline, CDR1 is SGHVS and CDR2 is FNYEAQ. Trimming left V 1 base short and J 2 bases short, with 9 bases between. The CDR3 is made up of 15 amino acids. This clonotype was detected a few times. Its target is not known. Study findings and constraints: Cumulative frequency (of public TCR beta family members) identified carriers of CMV plus the relevant HLA. Clonotype analysis showed dominance of the ex vivo response by HLA-C-restricted CMV-specific TCR beta clonotypes.

MiXCR, run by TCRdb on the reads, gives a single entry per CDR3 protein. The sample lists about 900,000 distinct CDR3 sequences, about a third occurring once. This specimen was cultured CD8+ T cells from PBMCs, taken from culture after CMV antigen stimulation. The receptor was derived from a human donor in good health (CMV status not recorded). Some clones in this sample may be carry-over from other donors' samples. The J gene is TRBJ1-5, the V gene TRBV7-6; D not certain. CDR3 sequence reads: CASSLEAGRNQPQHF. The CDR3 DNA follows: TGTGCCAGCAGCTTAGAGGCCGGGCGCAATCAGCCCCAGCATTTT.